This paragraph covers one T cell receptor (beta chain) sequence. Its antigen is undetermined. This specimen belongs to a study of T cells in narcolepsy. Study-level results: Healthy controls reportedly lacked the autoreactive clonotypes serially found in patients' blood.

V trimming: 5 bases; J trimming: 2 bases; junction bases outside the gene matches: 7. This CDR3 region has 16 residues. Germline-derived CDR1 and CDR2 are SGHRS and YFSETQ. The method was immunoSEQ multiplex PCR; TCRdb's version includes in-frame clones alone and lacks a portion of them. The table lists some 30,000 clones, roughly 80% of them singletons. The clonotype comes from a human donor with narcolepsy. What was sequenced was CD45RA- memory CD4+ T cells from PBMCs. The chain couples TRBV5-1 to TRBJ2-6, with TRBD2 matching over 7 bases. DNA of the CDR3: TGCGCCAGCAGGGACGGCGGGGGTGCTGGGGCCAACGTCCTGACTTTC. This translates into CASRDGGGAGANVLTF.